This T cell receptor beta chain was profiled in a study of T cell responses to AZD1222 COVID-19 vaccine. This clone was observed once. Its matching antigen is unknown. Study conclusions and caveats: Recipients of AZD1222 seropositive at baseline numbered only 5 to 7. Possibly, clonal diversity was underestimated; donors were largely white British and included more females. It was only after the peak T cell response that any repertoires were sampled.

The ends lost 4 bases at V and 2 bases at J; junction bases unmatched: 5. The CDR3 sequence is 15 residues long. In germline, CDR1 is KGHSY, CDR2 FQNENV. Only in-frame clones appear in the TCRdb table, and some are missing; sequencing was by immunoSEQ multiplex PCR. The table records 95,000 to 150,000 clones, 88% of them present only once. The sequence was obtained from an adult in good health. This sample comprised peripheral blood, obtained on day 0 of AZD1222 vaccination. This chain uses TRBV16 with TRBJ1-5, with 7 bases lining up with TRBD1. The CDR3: CASSPTGSGNQPQHF. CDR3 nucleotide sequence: TGTGCCAGCAGCCCGACAGGGTCGGGCAATCAGCCCCAGCATTTT.